Listed below are T cell receptor beta chains from one sample, sequenced in a study of vaccination and CD4 T cells after COVID-19. In TCRdb, the PCR reads were re-called with MiXCR into one record per CDR3 protein. The sample lists about 8,600 distinct CDR3 sequences; about 30% were seen once. Their cognate antigens are unknown. The sequenced sample was cultured CD4+ T cells from blood. These receptors all stem from a human donor with COVID-19. Each CDR3 is given with its conserved first and last residue. The D gene is left open where the match is weak. Where a row states a size, it is once, few, many or the class of an expanded clone; other rows omit it.

cdr3_length: 15; v_call: TRBV6-1; clone_size: .; d_call: TRBD1; cdr3_aa: CASSPRDRGRDTQYF
cdr3_length: 14; v_call: TRBV19; clone_size: few; d_call: .; cdr3_aa: CARAVDRCNTEAFF
cdr3_length: 15; v_call: TRBV12-3/TRBV12-4; clone_size: .; d_call: .; cdr3_aa: CASSPTGTPQETQYF
cdr3_length: 18; v_call: TRBV28; clone_size: .; d_call: .; cdr3_aa: CASSFGGRGRGADNEQFF
cdr3_length: 15; v_call: TRBV2; clone_size: few; d_call: .; cdr3_aa: CASSYRATNTGELFF
cdr3_length: 15; v_call: TRBV11-1; clone_size: .; d_call: TRBD1; cdr3_aa: CASTLTTGVVTEAFF
cdr3_length: 15; v_call: TRBV6-1; clone_size: .; d_call: .; cdr3_aa: CASRGTLPSTDTQYF
cdr3_length: 15; v_call: TRBV7-9; clone_size: .; d_call: TRBD2; cdr3_aa: CASSFRDYQQETQYF
cdr3_length: 11; v_call: TRBV6-1; clone_size: once; d_call: .; cdr3_aa: CASTTYNEQFF
cdr3_length: 15; v_call: TRBV20-1; clone_size: few; d_call: TRBD1; cdr3_aa: CSAKNPGQGRNTIYF
cdr3_length: 16; v_call: TRBV11-1; clone_size: .; d_call: .; cdr3_aa: CASSSAMRARKETQYF
cdr3_length: 15; v_call: TRBV2; clone_size: few; d_call: .; cdr3_aa: CASSEIPPPDTEAFF
cdr3_length: 15; v_call: TRBV20-1; clone_size: .; d_call: TRBD1; cdr3_aa: CSARGIPGTGDGYTF
cdr3_length: 16; v_call: TRBV20-1; clone_size: .; d_call: TRBD2; cdr3_aa: CSARAQTSGGATEQFF
cdr3_length: 19; v_call: TRBV5-8; clone_size: .; d_call: .; cdr3_aa: CASSLVVRVAPRASTEAFF
cdr3_length: 15; v_call: TRBV19; clone_size: few; d_call: TRBD1; cdr3_aa: CASSILDRVNTEAFF
cdr3_length: 14; v_call: TRBV5-1; clone_size: few; d_call: TRBD1; cdr3_aa: CASKYRGSSYEQYF
cdr3_length: 16; v_call: TRBV11-3; clone_size: .; d_call: TRBD1; cdr3_aa: CASSIRQGLNTGELFF
cdr3_length: 12; v_call: TRBV7-2; clone_size: few; d_call: .; cdr3_aa: CASSSPGDTQYF
cdr3_length: 14; v_call: TRBV11-2; clone_size: once; d_call: .; cdr3_aa: CASTQRAYNSPLHF
cdr3_length: 15; v_call: TRBV24-1; clone_size: medium-sized; d_call: TRBD2; cdr3_aa: CATSESGGAAGELFF
cdr3_length: 16; v_call: TRBV5-1; clone_size: .; d_call: TRBD2; cdr3_aa: CASSLGASGGKETQYF
cdr3_length: 14; v_call: TRBV27; clone_size: .; d_call: .; cdr3_aa: CASSPLTANYGYTF
cdr3_length: 14; v_call: TRBV5-1; clone_size: .; d_call: TRBD1; cdr3_aa: CASSPDPGTASQYF
cdr3_length: 11; v_call: TRBV12-3/TRBV12-4; clone_size: once; d_call: TRBD2; cdr3_aa: CASRGGETQYF
cdr3_length: 14; v_call: TRBV7-9; clone_size: .; d_call: .; cdr3_aa: CASSRGTLNTEAFF
cdr3_length: 18; v_call: TRBV27; clone_size: medium-sized; d_call: .; cdr3_aa: CASRRTGIIGYSNQPQHF
cdr3_length: 15; v_call: TRBV28; clone_size: once; d_call: .; cdr3_aa: CASSLIRQGQETQYF
cdr3_length: 15; v_call: TRBV5-4; clone_size: .; d_call: TRBD1; cdr3_aa: CASSFRDRVNSPLHF
cdr3_length: 12; v_call: TRBV6-2/TRBV6-3; clone_size: .; d_call: .; cdr3_aa: CATQTANTEAFF
cdr3_length: 13; v_call: TRBV6-1; clone_size: few; d_call: .; cdr3_aa: CAGPEASSYEQYF
cdr3_length: 13; v_call: TRBV10-3; clone_size: .; d_call: .; cdr3_aa: CASKGNFPYEQYF
cdr3_length: 17; v_call: TRBV2; clone_size: .; d_call: .; cdr3_aa: CASSEKGGRSGANVLTF
cdr3_length: 15; v_call: TRBV2; clone_size: .; d_call: .; cdr3_aa: CASRWAGTRDTEAFF
cdr3_length: 14; v_call: TRBV6-1; clone_size: few; d_call: .; cdr3_aa: CASSVRDSNQPQHF
cdr3_length: 13; v_call: TRBV5-8; clone_size: .; d_call: .; cdr3_aa: CASSVRENPPLHF
cdr3_length: 16; v_call: TRBV7-2; clone_size: .; d_call: TRBD1; cdr3_aa: CASSSDRHPTKNEQYF
cdr3_length: 13; v_call: TRBV12-3/TRBV12-4; clone_size: .; d_call: .; cdr3_aa: CASSLYSNQPQHF
cdr3_length: 13; v_call: TRBV5-1; clone_size: medium-sized; d_call: .; cdr3_aa: CASSYSFNSPLHF
cdr3_length: 19; v_call: TRBV11-2; clone_size: .; d_call: TRBD1; cdr3_aa: CASSSRDRGPRSSYNEQFF
cdr3_length: 14; v_call: TRBV7-9; clone_size: .; d_call: .; cdr3_aa: CASRGSGTPGGEFF
cdr3_length: 14; v_call: TRBV19; clone_size: .; d_call: TRBD2; cdr3_aa: CASSIERGPDTQYF